This T cell receptor (beta chain) was recorded in a study of response to subunit inactivated influenza vaccine. TCRdb fed the RT-PCR reads into MiXCR, producing one record per CDR3 protein. The top ten hold approximately 9.9% of the sample, which has about 570,000 distinct CDR3 sequences, around 11% seen once. The CDR3 extends over 16 amino acids. Unmatched junction bases numbered 12, after V lost 3 bases and J lost 2 bases. Germline loops: CDR1 DFQATT, CDR2 SNEGSKA (reference sequence). The same sample was also studied in work on T cells expressing NK-cell markers. As that report states: Template switching by 5'RACE with UMIs generated the TCR beta cDNA. Seven donors tested HCMV-seropositive and one tested seronegative among the eight sequenced. For several experiments, T cell sorting was restricted to the alpha-beta TCR population by means of an anti-gamma-delta TCR antibody.

This specimen was PBMCs from blood, taken on the day of vaccination. The source of this sequence is a man aged 50-60 years who received an inactivated influenza vaccine. The chain has TRBV20-1 and TRBJ2-5; 7 nucleotides line up with TRBD2. CDR3: CSARSRVAGGQETQYF. The DNA of the CDR3 is TGCAGTGCTAGGAGTCGGGTAGCGGGTGGGCAAGAGACCCAGTACTTC.